The present T cell receptor beta chain was sequenced within a study of T cell responses to AZD1222 COVID-19 vaccine. About this clone: Its matching antigen is unknown.

Trimming removed 4 bases at V and 0 bases at J, with 8 bases between. The germline CDR1 and CDR2 sequences are SGHRS and YFSETQ. The length of the CDR3 is 15 residues. Broader study findings: CD4 TCRs covered the whole spike, strongest at regions 160-218 and 743-854.

Here immunoSEQ multiplex PCR was the method, and the copy in TCRdb shows in-frame clones only, minus some. The table lists about 170,000 clones, about 90% of them singletons. The sample consisted of peripheral blood, taken 28 days after the second dose of the MenACWY control vaccine. This TCR came from an adult who received the MenACWY meningococcal vaccine as a control. The genes are TRBV5-1 and TRBJ2-6; D is undetermined. For the CDR3, the DNA is TGCGCCAGCAGCCTAGACAACTCTGGGGCCAACGTCCTGACTTTC. Translation: CASSLDNSGANVLTF.